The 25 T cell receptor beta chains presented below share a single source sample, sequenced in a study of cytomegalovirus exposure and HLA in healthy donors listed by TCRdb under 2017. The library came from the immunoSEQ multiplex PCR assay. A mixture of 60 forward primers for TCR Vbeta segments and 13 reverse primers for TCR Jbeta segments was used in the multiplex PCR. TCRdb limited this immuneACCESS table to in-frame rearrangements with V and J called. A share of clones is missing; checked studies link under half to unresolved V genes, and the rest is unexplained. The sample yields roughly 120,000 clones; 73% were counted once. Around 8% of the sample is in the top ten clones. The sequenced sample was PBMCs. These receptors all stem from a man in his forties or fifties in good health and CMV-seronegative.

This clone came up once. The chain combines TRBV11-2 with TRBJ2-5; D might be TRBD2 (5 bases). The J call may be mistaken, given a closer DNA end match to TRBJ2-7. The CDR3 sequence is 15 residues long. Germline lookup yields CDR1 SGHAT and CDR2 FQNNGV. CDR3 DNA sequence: TGTGCCAGCAGCTACGGTCTCGGGAACTCCTACGAGCAGTACTTC. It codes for CASSYGLGNSYEQYF.

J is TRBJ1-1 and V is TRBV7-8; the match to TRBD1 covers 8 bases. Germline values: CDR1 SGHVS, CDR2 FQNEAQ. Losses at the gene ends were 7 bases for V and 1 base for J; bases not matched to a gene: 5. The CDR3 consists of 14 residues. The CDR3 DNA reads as TGTGCCAGCAACCCTACAGGGGGGAACACTGAAGCTTTCTTT. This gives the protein CASNPTGGNTEAFF.

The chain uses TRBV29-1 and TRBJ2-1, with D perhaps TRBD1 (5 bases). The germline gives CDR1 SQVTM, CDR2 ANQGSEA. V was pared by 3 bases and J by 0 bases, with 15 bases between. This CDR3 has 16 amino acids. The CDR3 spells CSVEFPPTGSYNEQFF. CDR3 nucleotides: TGCAGCGTTGAGTTTCCCCCCACAGGCTCCTACAATGAGCAGTTCTTC.

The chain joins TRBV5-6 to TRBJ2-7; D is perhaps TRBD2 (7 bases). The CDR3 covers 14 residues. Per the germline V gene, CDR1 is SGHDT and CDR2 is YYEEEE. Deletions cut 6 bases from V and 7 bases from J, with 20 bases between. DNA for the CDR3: TGTGCCAGCACCCGTGCCGGGGGGCCGGGGGAGCAGTACTTC. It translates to CASTRAGGPGEQYF. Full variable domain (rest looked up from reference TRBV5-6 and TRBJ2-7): DAGVTQSPTHLIKTRGQQVTLRCSPKSGHDTVSWYQQALGQGPQFIFQYYEEEERQRGNFPDRFSGHQFPNYSSELNVNALLLGDSALYLCASTRAGGPGEQYFGPGTRLTVT.

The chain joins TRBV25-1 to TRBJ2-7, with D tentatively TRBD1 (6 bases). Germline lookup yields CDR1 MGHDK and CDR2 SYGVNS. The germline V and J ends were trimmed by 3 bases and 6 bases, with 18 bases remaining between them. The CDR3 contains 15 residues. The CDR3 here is CASSDALAVGAEQYF. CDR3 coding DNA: TGTGCCAGCAGTGACGCTCTGGCGGTGGGGGCCGAGCAGTACTTC.

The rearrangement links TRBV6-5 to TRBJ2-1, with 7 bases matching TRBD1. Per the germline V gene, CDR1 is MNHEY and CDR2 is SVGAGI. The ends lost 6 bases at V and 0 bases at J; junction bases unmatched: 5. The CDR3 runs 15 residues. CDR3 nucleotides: TGTGCCAGCAGCCGGGGACAGAGCTCCTACAATGAGCAGTTCTTC. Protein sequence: CASSRGQSSYNEQFF.

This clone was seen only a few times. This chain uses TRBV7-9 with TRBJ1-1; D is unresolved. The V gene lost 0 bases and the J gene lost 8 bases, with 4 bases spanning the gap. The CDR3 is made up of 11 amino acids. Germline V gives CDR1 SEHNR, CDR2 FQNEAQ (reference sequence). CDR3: CASSLAGEAFF. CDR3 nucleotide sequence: TGTGCCAGCAGCTTAGCGGGCGAAGCTTTCTTT.

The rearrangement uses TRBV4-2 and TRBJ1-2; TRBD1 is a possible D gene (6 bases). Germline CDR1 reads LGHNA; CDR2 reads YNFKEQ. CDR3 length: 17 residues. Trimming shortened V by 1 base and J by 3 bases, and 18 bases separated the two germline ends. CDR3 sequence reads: CASSQGNRAESDYGYTF. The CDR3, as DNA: TGTGCCAGCAGCCAAGGAAACAGGGCAGAGTCAGACTATGGCTACACCTTC.

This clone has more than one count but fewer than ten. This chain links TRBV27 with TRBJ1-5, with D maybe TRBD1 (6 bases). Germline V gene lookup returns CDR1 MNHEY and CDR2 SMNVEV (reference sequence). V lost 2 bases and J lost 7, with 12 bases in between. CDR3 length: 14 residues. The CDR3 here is CASSLGGGAQPQHF. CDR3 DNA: TGTGCCAGCAGTTTAGGGGGGGGCGCCCAGCCCCAGCATTTT.

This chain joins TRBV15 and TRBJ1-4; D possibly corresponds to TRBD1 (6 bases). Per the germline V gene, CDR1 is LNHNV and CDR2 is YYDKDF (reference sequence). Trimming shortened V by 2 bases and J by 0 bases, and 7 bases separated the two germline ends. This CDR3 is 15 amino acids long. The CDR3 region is CATSRRTATNEKLFF. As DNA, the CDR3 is TGTGCCACCAGCAGACGGACAGCAACTAATGAAAAACTGTTTTTT.

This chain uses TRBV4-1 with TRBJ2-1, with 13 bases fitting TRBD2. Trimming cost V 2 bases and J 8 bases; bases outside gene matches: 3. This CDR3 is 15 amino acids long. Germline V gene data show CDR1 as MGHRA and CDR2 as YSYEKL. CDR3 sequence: CASSQTSGGGDEQFF. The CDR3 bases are TGCGCCAGCAGCCAAACTAGCGGGGGGGGTGATGAGCAGTTCTTC.

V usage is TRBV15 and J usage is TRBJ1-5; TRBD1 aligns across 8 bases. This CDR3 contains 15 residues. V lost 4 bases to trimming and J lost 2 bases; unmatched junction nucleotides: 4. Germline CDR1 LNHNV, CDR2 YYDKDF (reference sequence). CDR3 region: CATSITGGGNQPQHF. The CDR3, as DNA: TGTGCCACCAGCATAACAGGGGGAGGCAATCAGCCCCAGCATTTT.

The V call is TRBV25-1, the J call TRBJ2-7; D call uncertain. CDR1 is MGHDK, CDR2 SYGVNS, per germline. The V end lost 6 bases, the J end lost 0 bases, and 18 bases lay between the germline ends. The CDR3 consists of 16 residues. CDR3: CASSRNSRASSYEQYF. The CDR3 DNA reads TGTGCCAGCAGCCGCAACAGCAGAGCCAGCTCCTACGAGCAGTACTTC.

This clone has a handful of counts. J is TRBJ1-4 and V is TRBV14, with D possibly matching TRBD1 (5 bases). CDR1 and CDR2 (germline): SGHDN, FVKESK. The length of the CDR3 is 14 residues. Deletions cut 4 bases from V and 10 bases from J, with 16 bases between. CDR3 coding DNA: TGTGCCAGCAGCCGATGGAGGGGACGGGGAAAACTGTTTTTT. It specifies CASSRWRGRGKLFF. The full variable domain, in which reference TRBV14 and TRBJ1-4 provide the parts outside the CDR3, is EAGVTQFPSHSVIEKGQTVTLRCDPISGHDNLYWYRRVMGKEIKFLLHFVKESKQDESGMPNNRFLAERTGGTYSTLKVQPAELEDSGVYFCASSRWRGRGKLFFGSGTQLSVL.

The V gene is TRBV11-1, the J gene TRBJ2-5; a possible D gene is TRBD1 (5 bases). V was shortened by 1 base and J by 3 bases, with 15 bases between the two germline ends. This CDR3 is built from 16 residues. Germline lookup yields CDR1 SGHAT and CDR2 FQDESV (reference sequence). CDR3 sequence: CASSLGAGRRKETQYF. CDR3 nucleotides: TGTGCCAGCAGCTTAGGGGCAGGGCGGCGAAAAGAGACCCAGTACTTC.

The CDR3 here is CASSLGSGRETQYF. The CDR3 DNA reads TGCGCCAGCAGCCTTGGGAGCGGCCGGGAGACCCAGTACTTC. This chain joins TRBV5-1 and TRBJ2-5; a weak D match, TRBD2 (5 bases). CDR3 length equals 14 residues. Germline V gene lookup returns CDR1 SGHRS and CDR2 YFSETQ. The V and J ends lost 4 bases and 5 bases respectively, with 15 bases between them.

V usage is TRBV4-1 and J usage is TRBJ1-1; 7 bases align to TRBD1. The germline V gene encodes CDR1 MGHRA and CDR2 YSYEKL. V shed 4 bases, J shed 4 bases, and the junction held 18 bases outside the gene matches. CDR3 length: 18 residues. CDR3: CASSPNQTGPPGGTEAFF. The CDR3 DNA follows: TGCGCCAGCAGCCCGAACCAGACAGGGCCTCCTGGTGGCACTGAAGCTTTCTTT.

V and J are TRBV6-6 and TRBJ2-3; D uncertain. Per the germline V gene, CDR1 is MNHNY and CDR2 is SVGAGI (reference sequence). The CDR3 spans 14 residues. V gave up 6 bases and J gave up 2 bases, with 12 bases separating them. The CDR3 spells CASREFLTTDTQYF. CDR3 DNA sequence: TGTGCCAGCAGGGAGTTCCTGACCACAGATACGCAGTATTTT.

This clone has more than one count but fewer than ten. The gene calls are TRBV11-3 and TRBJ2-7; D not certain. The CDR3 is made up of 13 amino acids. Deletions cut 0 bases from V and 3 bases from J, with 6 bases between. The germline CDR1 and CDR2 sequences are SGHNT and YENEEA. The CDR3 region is CASSLDHGYEQYF. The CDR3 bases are TGTGCCAGCAGCTTAGATCACGGCTACGAGCAGTACTTC.

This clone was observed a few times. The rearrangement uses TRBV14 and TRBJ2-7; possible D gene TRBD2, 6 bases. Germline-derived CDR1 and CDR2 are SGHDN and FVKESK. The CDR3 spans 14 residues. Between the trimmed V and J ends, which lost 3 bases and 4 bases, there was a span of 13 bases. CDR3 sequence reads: CASSQFPREYEQYF. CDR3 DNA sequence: TGTGCCAGCAGCCAGTTCCCCCGGGAGTACGAGCAGTACTTC.

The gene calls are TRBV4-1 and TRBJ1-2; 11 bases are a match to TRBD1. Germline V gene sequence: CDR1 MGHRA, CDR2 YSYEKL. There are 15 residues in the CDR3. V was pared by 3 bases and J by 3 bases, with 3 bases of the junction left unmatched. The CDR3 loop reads CASSHRTGGHYGYTF. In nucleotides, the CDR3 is TGCGCCAGCAGCCACCGGACAGGGGGCCACTATGGCTACACCTTC.

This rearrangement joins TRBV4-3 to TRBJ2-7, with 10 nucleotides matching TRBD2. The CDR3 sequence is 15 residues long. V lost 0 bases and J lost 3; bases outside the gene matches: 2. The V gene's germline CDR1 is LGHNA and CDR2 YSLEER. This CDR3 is CASSQELAGYYEQYF. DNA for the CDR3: TGCGCCAGCAGCCAAGAACTAGCGGGGTACTACGAGCAGTACTTC.

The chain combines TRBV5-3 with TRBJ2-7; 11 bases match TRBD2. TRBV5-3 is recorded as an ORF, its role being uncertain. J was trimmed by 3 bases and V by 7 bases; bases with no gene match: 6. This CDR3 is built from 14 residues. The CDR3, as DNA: TGTGCCAGATTTTGGCTAGCGGGGGGCTACGAGCAGTACTTC. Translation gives CARFWLAGGYEQYF.

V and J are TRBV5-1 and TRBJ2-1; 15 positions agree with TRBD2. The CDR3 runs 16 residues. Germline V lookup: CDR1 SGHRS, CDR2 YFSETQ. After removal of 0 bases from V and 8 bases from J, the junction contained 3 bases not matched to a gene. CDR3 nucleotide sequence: TGCGCCAGCAGCTTGGGGACTAGCGGGGGGGCGCATGAGCAGTTCTTC. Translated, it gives CASSLGTSGGAHEQFF.

Here the CDR3 DNA reads TGTGCCAGCAGACTCTCCGGGACTAGCGGGGGGGTTCCCACAGATACGCAGTATTTT. It is translated as CASRLSGTSGGVPTDTQYF. V and J are TRBV6-4 and TRBJ2-3; 16 positions agree with TRBD2. The CDR3 loop spans 19 amino acids. The V gene's germline CDR1 is MRHNA and CDR2 SNTAGT. J gave up 2 bases and V 6 bases, and 11 bases lay outside the gene matches.